The clone carrying this TCR beta chain has a handful of counts. Its antigen remains unknown. This specimen belongs to a study of T cells after yellow fever vaccination. Study information: Preparation used SMART-Seq v4 Ultra Low Input for the low-cell-number fractions.

Universal primer sites and UMIs were introduced during 5'RACE template-switching synthesis of TCR cDNA. TCRdb recomputed calls from the 5' RACE reads with MiXCR, one row per CDR3 protein. The data show some 560,000 distinct CDR3 sequences, with less than 20% seen just once and 13% to 15% held by the top ten. Study-wide results and caveats: Post-booster reappearance was seen for most primary-vaccination clones (96% CD4, around 91% CD8). Clonotypes shared by both compartments, CD4 and CD8, made up a small share.

The V segment lost 1 base and the J segment 5 bases; nucleotides outside the gene matches: 11. This CDR3 has 16 amino acids. Germline-derived CDR1 and CDR2 are SGHRS and YFSETQ. The sample in question was PBMCs, obtained 15 days after the yellow fever booster vaccination. This sequence originates from a man between 25 and 39 years old who received the YFV17D yellow fever vaccine. The V call is TRBV5-1, the J call TRBJ2-5; TRBD2 matches 7 bases. Here the CDR3 reads CASSLNIGGSGETQYF. The DNA for the CDR3 is TGCGCCAGCAGCTTGAATATCGGCGGGAGCGGGGAGACCCAGTACTTC.